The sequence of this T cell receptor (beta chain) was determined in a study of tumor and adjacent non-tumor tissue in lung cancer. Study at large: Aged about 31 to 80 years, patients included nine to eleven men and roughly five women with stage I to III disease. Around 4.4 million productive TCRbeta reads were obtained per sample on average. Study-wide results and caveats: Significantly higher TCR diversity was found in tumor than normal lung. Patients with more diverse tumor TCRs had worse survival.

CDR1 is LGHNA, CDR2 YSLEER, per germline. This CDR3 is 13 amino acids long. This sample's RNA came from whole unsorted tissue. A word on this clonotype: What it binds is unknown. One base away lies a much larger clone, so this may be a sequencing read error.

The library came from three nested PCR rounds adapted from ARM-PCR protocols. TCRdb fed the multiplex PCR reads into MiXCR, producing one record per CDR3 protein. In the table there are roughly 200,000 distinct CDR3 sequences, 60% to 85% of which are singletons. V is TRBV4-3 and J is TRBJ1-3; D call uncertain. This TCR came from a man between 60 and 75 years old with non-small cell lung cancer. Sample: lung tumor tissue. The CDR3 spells CASSWLSENTIYF. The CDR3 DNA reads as TGCGCCAGCAGCTGGCTCTCTGAAAACACCATATATTTT.